One and the same sample provided the 8 T cell receptor beta chains below, sequenced in a study of a mutant IDH1 vaccine in newly diagnosed glioma. The time point here: week 11, during vaccination. With topical imiquimod, each dose of the vaccine consisted of 300 ug of mutant IDH1 20-mer peptide. Method: immunoSEQ multiplex PCR; TCRdb's copy keeps in-frame clones and lacks some. The table includes about 40,000 clones, 84% detected once. No antigen is known for these receptors. This specimen consisted of PBMCs, obtained from a glioma patient whose treatment included an IDH1 peptide vaccine. The receptors were gathered from a man aged 40-49 years with glioma.

This clone has just one count. J is TRBJ2-5 and V is TRBV5-6; a weak D match, TRBD2 (6 bases). The CDR3 runs to 14 residues. Germline CDR1 and CDR2: SGHDT and YYEEEE. The germline V and J ends were trimmed by 0 bases and 5 bases, with 11 bases remaining between them. The CDR3 here is CASSLGGLTETQYF. CDR3 nucleotide sequence: TGTGCCAGCAGCTTGGGGGGACTTACGGAGACCCAGTACTTC.

The V gene is TRBV15, the J gene TRBJ1-2; TRBD1 is a possible D gene (6 bases). The V end was cut by 4 bases, the J end by 8 bases, with 14 bases between. Germline CDR1 reads LNHNV; CDR2 reads YYDKDF (reference sequence). This CDR3 region has 13 residues. Here the CDR3 DNA reads TGTGCCACCAGCAAGAGGGGGTCCGGGGGCTACACCTTC. Translated, it gives CATSKRGSGGYTF. Full variable domain (rest looked up from reference TRBV15 and TRBJ1-2): DAMVIQNPRYQVTQFGKPVTLSCSQTLNHNVMYWYQQKSSQAPKLLFHYYDKDFNNEADTPDNFQSRRPNTSFCFLDIRSPGLGDTAMYLCATSKRGSGGYTFGSGTRLTVV.

The chain uses TRBV6-6 and TRBJ2-7, with 11 nucleotides matching TRBD2. With 8 bases clipped from V and 4 bases from J, the junction kept 4 bases outside the gene matches. The length of the CDR3 is 13 residues. The germline CDR1 and CDR2 sequences are MNHNY and SVGAGI (reference sequence). DNA of the CDR3: TGTGCCAGCCAGACTAGCGGGAAATACGAGCAGTACTTC. Protein: CASQTSGKYEQYF.

This clone was observed once. This chain joins TRBV5-1 and TRBJ2-5; 7 nucleotides agree with TRBD1. V shed 4 bases and J 2 bases; nucleotides not matched to a gene: 5. Looked up from germline, CDR1 is SGHRS and CDR2 is YFSETQ. The CDR3 contains 14 residues. The CDR3 coding sequence is TGCGCCAGCAGCCGTATGGGACAGCAAGAGACCCAGTACTTC. It encodes CASSRMGQQETQYF.

The chain employs TRBV4-1 and TRBJ2-2; 15 bases fit TRBD2. The CDR3 extends over 19 amino acids. With V trimmed by 2 bases and J by 7 bases, 11 bases remained unmatched. CDR1 is MGHRA, CDR2 YSYEKL, per germline. This chain's CDR3 is CASSQLPGLAGGLGGELFF. The CDR3 DNA reads as TGCGCCAGCAGCCAACTCCCGGGACTAGCGGGAGGCCTTGGCGGGGAGCTGTTTTTT.

This chain connects TRBV7-9 to TRBJ1-2; maybe TRBD1 (5 bases). This CDR3 has 14 amino acids. Germline CDR1 and CDR2: SEHNR and FQNEAQ (reference sequence). V lost 4 bases, J lost 4 bases, and 13 bases lay in between. In DNA, the CDR3 is TGTGCCAGCAGCTCCTACCGGGACCGCTATGGCTACACCTTC. Its protein product is CASSSYRDRYGYTF. Drawing the rest from reference TRBV7-9 and TRBJ1-2, the complete variable domain is DTGVSQNPRHKITKRGQNVTFRCDPISEHNRLYWYRQTLGQGPEFLTYFQNEAQLEKSRLLSDRFSAERPKGSFSTLEIQRTEQGDSAMYLCASSSYRDRYGYTFGSGTRLTVV.

The J gene is TRBJ2-7, the V gene TRBV13, with D tentatively TRBD2 (6 bases). Germline CDR1 and CDR2: PRHDT and FYEKMQ (reference sequence). The CDR3 loop spans 15 amino acids. V lost 2 bases to trimming and J lost 0 bases, with 11 bases between them. The CDR3, as DNA: TGTGCCAGCAGCTTACGTCGGAGGGACTCCTACGAGCAGTACTTC. Translation gives CASSLRRRDSYEQYF.

The V gene is TRBV27, the J gene TRBJ1-1; D is unclear. The germline V and J ends were trimmed by 8 bases and 0 bases, with 10 bases remaining between them. CDR1 and CDR2 from the germline V gene are MNHEY and SMNVEV (reference sequence). This CDR3 spans 13 amino acids. CDR3 sequence reads: CASGTAMNTEAFF. As DNA, the CDR3 is TGTGCCAGCGGAACAGCTATGAACACTGAAGCTTTCTTT.